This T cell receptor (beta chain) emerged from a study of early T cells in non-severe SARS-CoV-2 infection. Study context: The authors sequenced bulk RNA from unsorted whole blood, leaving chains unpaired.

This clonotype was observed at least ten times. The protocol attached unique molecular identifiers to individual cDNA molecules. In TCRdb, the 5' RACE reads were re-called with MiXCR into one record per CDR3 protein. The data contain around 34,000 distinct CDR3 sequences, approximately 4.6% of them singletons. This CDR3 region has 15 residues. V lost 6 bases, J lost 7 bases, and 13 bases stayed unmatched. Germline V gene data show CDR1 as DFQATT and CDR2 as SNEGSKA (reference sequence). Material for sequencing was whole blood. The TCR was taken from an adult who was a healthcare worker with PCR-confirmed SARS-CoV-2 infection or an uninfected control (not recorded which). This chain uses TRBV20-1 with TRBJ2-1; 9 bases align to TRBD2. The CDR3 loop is CSASPPGLAGNEQFF. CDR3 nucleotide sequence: TGCAGTGCCAGTCCTCCGGGGCTAGCGGGGAATGAGCAGTTCTTC.